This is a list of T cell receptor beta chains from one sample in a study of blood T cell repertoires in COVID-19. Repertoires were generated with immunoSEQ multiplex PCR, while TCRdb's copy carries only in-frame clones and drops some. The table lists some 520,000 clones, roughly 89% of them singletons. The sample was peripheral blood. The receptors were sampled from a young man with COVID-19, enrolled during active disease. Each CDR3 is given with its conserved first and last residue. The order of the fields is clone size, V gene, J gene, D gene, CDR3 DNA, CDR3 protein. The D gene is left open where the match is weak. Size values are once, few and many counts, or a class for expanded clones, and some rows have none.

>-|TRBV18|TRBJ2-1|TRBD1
TGTGCCAGCTCAGCCGGGACAGTGCGGAATGAGCAGTTCTTC
CASSAGTVRNEQFF
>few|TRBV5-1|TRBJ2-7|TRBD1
TGCGCCAGCAGCGACAGGGGGGACAACGAGCAGTACTTC
CASSDRGDNEQYF
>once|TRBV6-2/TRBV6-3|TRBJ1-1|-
TGTGCCAGCAGTTACTCGGGGCGTTCCACTGAAGCTTTCTTT
CASSYSGRSTEAFF
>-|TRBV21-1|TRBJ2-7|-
TGTGCCAGCAGCTCGCCAGGTTCCTACGAGCAGTACTTC
CASSSPGSYEQYF
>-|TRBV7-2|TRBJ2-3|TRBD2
TGTGCCAGCAGCTCGGGACTAGCGGGGACAGATACGCAGTATTTT
CASSSGLAGTDTQYF
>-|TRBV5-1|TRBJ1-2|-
TGCGCCAGCAGCGAGGGACACTGGGAGGGAGGCTACACCTTC
CASSEGHWEGGYTF
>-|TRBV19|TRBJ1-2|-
TGTGCCAGTACTACGAGGAGCTCTAACTATGGCTACACCTTC
CASTTRSSNYGYTF
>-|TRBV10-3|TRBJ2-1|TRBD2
TGTGCCATCAGTGACCAAGCGGGGCGCTACAATGAGCAGTTCTTC
CAISDQAGRYNEQFF
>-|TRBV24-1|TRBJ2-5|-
TGTGCCACCAGTGACCCACCTCTGGCGGGAACCCTGCGAGAGACCCAGTACTTC
CATSDPPLAGTLRETQYF
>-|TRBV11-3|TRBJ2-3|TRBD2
TGTGCCAGCAGCTTCCGTCTAGCGGGAGATGCACCAGATACGCAGTATTTT
CASSFRLAGDAPDTQYF
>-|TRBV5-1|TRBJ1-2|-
TGCGCCAGCAGCTTGGATGCTGGGCTTGGCTACACCTTC
CASSLDAGLGYTF
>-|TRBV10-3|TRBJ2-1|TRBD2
TGTGCCATCAGTGAGCCTGGACTAGCGGGGGCCGGGGGAAATGAGCAGTTCTTC
CAISEPGLAGAGGNEQFF
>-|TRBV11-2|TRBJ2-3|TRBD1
TGTGCCAGCAGCTCTTATTCGGGACAGGGTCCGACAGATACGCAGTATTTT
CASSSYSGQGPTDTQYF
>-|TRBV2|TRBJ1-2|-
TGTGCCAGCAGTGAACTTATAGCTAACTATGGCTACACCTTC
CASSELIANYGYTF
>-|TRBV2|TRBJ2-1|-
TGTGCCAGCAGTGTAGAGCGGAGCGCTCATTATGAGCAGTTCTTC
CASSVERSAHYEQFF
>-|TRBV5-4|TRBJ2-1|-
TGTGCCAGCAGCTTCGGAGGGCCCCCCCACAATGAGCAGTTCTTC
CASSFGGPPHNEQFF
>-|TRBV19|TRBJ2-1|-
TGTGCCAGTAGTATGGGCAGGACCTACAATGAGCAGTTCTTC
CASSMGRTYNEQFF
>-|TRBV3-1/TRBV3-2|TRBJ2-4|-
TGTGCCAGCAGCCAGCAGGGTTCCAAAAACATTCAGTACTTC
CASSQQGSKNIQYF
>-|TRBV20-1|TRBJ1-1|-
TGCAGTGCCGGCGACGGGACAGAAGCTTTCTTT
CSAGDGTEAFF
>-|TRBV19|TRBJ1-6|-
TGTGCCAGTAGTATACGCCTCGACAGGCAAGGGGGATCCCTCCACTTT
CASSIRLDRQGGSLHF
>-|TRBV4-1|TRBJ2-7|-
TGCGCCAGCAGCCCAACTAAGGGGTACGAGCAGTACTTC
CASSPTKGYEQYF
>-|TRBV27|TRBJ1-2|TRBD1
TGTGCCAGCAGTCTTGGGCCGGGACAGGGGGCGGCTGGCTACACCTTC
CASSLGPGQGAAGYTF
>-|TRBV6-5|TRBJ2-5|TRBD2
TGTGCCAGCAGTTGGAGCGGGACCGTCCAAGAGACCCAGTACTTC
CASSWSGTVQETQYF
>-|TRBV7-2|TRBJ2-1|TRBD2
TGTGCCAGCAGCTTAGGCCTAGCGGGAGGTCCTTTCGATGAGCAGTTCTTC
CASSLGLAGGPFDEQFF
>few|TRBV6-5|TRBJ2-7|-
TGTGCCAGCACAGGGGAGCACCGTGGCGAGCAGTACTTC
CASTGEHRGEQYF
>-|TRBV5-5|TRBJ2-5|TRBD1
TGTGCCAGCAGCGGACGGACAGGGGATGGGGGGACCCAGTACTTC
CASSGRTGDGGTQYF
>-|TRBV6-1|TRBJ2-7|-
TGTGCCAGCAGTGAGACTATCCGACTCTACGAGCAGTACTTC
CASSETIRLYEQYF
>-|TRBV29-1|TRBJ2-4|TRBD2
TGCAGCGCTAGCGGGGGGTTAGCCAAAAACATTCAGTACTTC
CSASGGLAKNIQYF